The 6 T cell receptor beta chains reported below all come from one sample, sequenced in a study of T cell responses to AZD1222 COVID-19 vaccine. Sequencing used immunoSEQ multiplex PCR; TCRdb keeps in-frame clones, though not all of them. The sample has 90,000 to 130,000 clones; 85% to 90% are singletons. The source was peripheral blood, collected 28 days after the second AZD1222 dose. These TCRs come from an adult who received the AZD1222 COVID-19 vaccine.

J is TRBJ2-5 and V is TRBV7-7; D tentatively reads TRBD1 or TRBD2 (5 bases each). The CDR3 contains 14 residues. V was cut by 1 base and J by 4 bases, with 10 bases left in between. Germline CDR1 is SSHAT and CDR2 is FNYEAQ (reference sequence). The CDR3 sequence: CASSLGGGGETQYF. CDR3 sequence (DNA): TGTGCCAGCAGCTTAGGGGGTGGGGGAGAGACCCAGTACTTC.

The rearrangement links TRBV4-1 to TRBJ1-1; the match to TRBD1 covers 9 bases. The CDR3 is 16 amino acids. Germline V gives CDR1 MGHRA, CDR2 YSYEKL. Trimming took 3 bases from V and 5 from J; bases not matched to a gene: 10. CDR3 sequence reads: CASSQGPGTGKTEAFF. The DNA for the CDR3 is TGCGCCAGCAGCCAGGGTCCCGGGACAGGGAAGACTGAAGCTTTCTTT.

The gene calls are TRBV7-8 and TRBJ2-1; 9 bases are a match to TRBD2. CDR1 and CDR2 (germline): SGHVS, FQNEAQ. V was pared by 5 bases and J by 7 bases, with 12 bases of the junction left unmatched. This CDR3 is built from 16 residues. The CDR3 is CASSPAPLAGVNEQFF. The CDR3 DNA is TGTGCCAGCAGCCCAGCCCCTTTAGCGGGGGTTAATGAGCAGTTCTTC. Variable domain in full (rest from reference TRBV7-8 and TRBJ2-1): GAGVSQSPRYKVAKRGQDVALRCDPISGHVSLFWYQQALGQGPEFLTYFQNEAQLDKSGLPSDRFFAERPEGSVSTLKIQRTQQEDSAVYLCASSPAPLAGVNEQFFGPGTRLTVL.

The J gene is TRBJ2-1, the V gene TRBV7-2; the D call may be TRBD1 or TRBD2 (5 bases each). CDR1 is SGHTA, CDR2 FQGNSA, per germline. There are 16 residues in the CDR3. V shed 8 bases and J shed 0 bases, with 17 bases lying between them. DNA of the CDR3: TGTGCCAGCTCTGGGGGTGGGGCGAGCTCCTACAATGAGCAGTTCTTC. Amino acids: CASSGGGASSYNEQFF. The entire variable domain, with the rest obtained from reference TRBV7-2 and TRBJ2-1, is as follows: GAGVSQSPSNKVTEKGKDVELRCDPISGHTALYWYRQSLGQGLEFLIYFQGNSAPDKSGLPSDRFSAERTGGSVSTLTIQRTQQEDSAVYLCASSGGGASSYNEQFFGPGTRLTVL.

The gene calls are TRBV18 and TRBJ1-4, with D unresolved. CDR3 length: 15 amino acids. CDR1 and CDR2 (germline): KGHSH, LQKENI. The ends were cut back, 3 bases at V and 2 bases at J, with 10 bases in the middle. CDR3 DNA: TGTGCCAGCTCACCTATGACCATTACTAATGAAAAACTGTTTTTT. Its protein is CASSPMTITNEKLFF.

The J gene is TRBJ2-1, the V gene TRBV27; a weak D match, TRBD2 (6 bases). Trimming shortened V by 5 bases and J by 1 base, and 15 bases separated the two germline ends. Germline CDR1 and CDR2: MNHEY and SMNVEV (reference sequence). The CDR3 has 16 amino acids. The CDR3 sequence is CASSGVGGGSYNEQFF. For the CDR3, the DNA is TGTGCCAGCAGTGGTGTGGGGGGTGGGTCCTACAATGAGCAGTTCTTC.